Given below is one T cell receptor (beta chain) in context. Its antigen is not identified. This record belongs to a study of human thymus T cells. General study results and limits: Related work found strong thymic repertoire overlap between unrelated individuals.

The ends lost 10 bases at V and 2 bases at J; junction bases unmatched: 10. Germline CDR1 SGHNT, CDR2 YENEEA. The CDR3 is 15 residues long. The assay was immunoSEQ multiplex PCR, and TCRdb's table has in-frame clones only and misses some. The table shows tens of thousands of clones, with 90% to 95% occurring only once. Resections from corrective heart surgery supplied the thymus tissue. The TCR comes from a girl in the first two years of life with a congenital heart defect but otherwise immunologically healthy. The rearrangement joins TRBV11-3 to TRBJ2-7, with 11 bases aligning to TRBD2. Sequences were obtained from thymus tissue. CDR3 sequence (DNA): TGTGCCACCACTAGCGGGAGCCCATCCACCTACGAGCAGTACTTC. Protein sequence: CATTSGSPSTYEQYF.